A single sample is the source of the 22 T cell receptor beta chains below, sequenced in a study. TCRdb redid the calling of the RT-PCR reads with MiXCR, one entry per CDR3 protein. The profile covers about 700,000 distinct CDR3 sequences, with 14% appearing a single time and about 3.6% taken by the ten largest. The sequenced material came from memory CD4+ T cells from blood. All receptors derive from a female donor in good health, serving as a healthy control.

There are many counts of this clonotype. This CDR3 is CASSLTDNQPQHF. CDR3 bases: TGTGCCAGCAGTTTGACAGACAATCAGCCCCAGCATTTT. This sequence joins TRBV12-3 or TRBV12-4 and TRBJ1-5, with D perhaps TRBD1 (5 bases). Trimming shortened V by 3 bases and J by 3 bases, and 6 bases separated the two germline ends. This CDR3 is 13 amino acids long.

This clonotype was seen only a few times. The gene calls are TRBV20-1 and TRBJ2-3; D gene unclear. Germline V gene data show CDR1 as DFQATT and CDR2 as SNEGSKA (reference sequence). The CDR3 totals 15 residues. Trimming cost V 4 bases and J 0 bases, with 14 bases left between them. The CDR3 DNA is TGCAGTGCTATTAGACATACACCTAGCACAGATACGCAGTATTTT. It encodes CSAIRHTPSTDTQYF.

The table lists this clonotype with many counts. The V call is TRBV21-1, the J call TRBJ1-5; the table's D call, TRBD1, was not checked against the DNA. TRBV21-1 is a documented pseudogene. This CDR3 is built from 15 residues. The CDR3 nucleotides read TGTGCCAGCAGGTATCAGGGGGCGGGCAATCAGCCCCAGCATTTT. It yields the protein CASRYQGAGNQPQHF.

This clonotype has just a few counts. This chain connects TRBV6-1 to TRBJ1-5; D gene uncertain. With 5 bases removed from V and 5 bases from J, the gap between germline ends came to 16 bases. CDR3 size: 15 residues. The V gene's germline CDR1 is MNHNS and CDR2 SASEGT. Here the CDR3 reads CASSPQLLGHQPQHF. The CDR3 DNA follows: TGTGCCAGCAGTCCCCAACTCCTTGGTCATCAGCCCCAGCATTTT.

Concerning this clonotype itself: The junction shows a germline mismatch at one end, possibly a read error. The CDR3 nucleotides read TGTGCCAGCAGCTCGGGACTAGCGGGAGGCCCTCCTCGGTTC. Protein product: CASSSGLAGGPPRF. The V and J genes are TRBV7-2 and TRBJ2-7, with TRBD2 identical over 15 bases. The germline CDR1 and CDR2 sequences are SGHTA and FQGNSA. This CDR3 has 14 residues. Combining the CDR3 with reference TRBV7-2 and TRBJ2-7 gives the whole variable domain GAGVSQSPSNKVTEKGKDVELRCDPISGHTALYWYRQSLGQGLEFLIYFQGNSAPDKSGLPSDRFSAERTGGSVSTLTIQRTQQEDSAVYLCASSSGLAGGPPRFGPGTRLTVT.

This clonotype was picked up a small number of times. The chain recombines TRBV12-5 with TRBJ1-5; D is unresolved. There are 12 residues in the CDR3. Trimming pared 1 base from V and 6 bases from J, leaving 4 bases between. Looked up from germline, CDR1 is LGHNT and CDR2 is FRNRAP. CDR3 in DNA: TGTGCTAGTGGTTTGGACAGTCAGCCCCAGCATTTT. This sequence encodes CASGLDSQPQHF.

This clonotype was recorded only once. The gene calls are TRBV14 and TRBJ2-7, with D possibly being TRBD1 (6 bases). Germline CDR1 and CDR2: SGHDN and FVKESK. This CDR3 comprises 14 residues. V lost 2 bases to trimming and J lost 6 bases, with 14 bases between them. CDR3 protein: CASSQWLRRGEQYF. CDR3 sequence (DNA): TGTGCCAGCAGCCAATGGCTTCGCAGGGGCGAGCAGTACTTC. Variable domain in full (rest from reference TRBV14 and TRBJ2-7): EAGVTQFPSHSVIEKGQTVTLRCDPISGHDNLYWYRRVMGKEIKFLLHFVKESKQDESGMPNNRFLAERTGGTYSTLKVQPAELEDSGVYFCASSQWLRRGEQYFGPGTRLTVT.

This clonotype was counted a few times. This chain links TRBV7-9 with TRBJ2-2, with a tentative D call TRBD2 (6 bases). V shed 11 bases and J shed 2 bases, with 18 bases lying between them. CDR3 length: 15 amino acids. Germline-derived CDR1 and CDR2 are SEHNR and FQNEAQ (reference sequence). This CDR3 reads CAGSTLASNTGELFF. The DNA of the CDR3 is TGTGCCGGATCGACTCTAGCGAGTAACACCGGGGAGCTGTTTTTT.

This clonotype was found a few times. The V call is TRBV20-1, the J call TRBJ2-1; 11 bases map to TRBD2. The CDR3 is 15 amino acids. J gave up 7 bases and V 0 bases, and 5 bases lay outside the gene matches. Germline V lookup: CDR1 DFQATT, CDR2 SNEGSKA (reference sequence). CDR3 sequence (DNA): TGCAGTGCTAGAGATGTAGCGGGGGGGCGAAATGAGCAGTTCTTC. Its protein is CSARDVAGGRNEQFF.

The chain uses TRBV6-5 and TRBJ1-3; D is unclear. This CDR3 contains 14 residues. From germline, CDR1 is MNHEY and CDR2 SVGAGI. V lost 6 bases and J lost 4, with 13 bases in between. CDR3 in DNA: TGTGCCAGCAGGTTGTCGAACGCAGGAAACACCATATATTTT. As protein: CASRLSNAGNTIYF.

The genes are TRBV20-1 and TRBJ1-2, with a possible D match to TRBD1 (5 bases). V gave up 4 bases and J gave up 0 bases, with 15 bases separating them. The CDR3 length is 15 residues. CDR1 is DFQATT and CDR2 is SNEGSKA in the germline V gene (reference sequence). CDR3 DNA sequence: TGCAGTGCTACCCCATCCGGACACCCTAACTATGGCTACACCTTC. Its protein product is CSATPSGHPNYGYTF.

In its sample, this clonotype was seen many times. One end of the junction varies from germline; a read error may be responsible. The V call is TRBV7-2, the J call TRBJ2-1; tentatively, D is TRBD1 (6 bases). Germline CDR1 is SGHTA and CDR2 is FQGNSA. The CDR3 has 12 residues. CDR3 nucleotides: TGTGCCAGCAACTTACAGGGAAGCGAGCAGTTCTTC. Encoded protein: CASNLQGSEQFF.

CDR3 residues: CASTETLAGWPQHF. DNA for the CDR3: TGTGCCAGCACCGAAACACTCGCTGGGTGGCCCCAGCATTTT. The chain is built from TRBV7-2 and TRBJ1-5; no reliable D call. The CDR3 loop spans 14 amino acids. From germline, CDR1 is SGHTA and CDR2 FQGNSA. V was pared by 7 bases and J by 9 bases, with 19 bases between.

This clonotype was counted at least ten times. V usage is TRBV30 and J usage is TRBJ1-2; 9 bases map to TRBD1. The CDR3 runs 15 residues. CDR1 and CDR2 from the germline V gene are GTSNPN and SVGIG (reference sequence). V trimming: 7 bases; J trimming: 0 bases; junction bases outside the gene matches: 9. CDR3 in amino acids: CALYRGRVANYGYTF. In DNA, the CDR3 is TGTGCCTTGTACAGGGGGCGCGTAGCTAACTATGGCTACACCTTC.

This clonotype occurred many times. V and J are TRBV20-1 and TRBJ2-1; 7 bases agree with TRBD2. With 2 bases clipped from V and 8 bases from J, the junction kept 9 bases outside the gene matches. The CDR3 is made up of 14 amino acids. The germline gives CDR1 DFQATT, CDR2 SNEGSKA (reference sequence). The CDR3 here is CSARHPGRGDEQFF. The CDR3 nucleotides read TGCAGTGCTAGACATCCGGGACGGGGGGATGAGCAGTTCTTC.

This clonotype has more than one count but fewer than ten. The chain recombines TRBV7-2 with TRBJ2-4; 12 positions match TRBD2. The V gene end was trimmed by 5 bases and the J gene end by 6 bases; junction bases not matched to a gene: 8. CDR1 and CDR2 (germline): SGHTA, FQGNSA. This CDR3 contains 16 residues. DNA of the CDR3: TGTGCCAGCAGCACCCGACTAGCGGGGGCGGTAAACATTCAGTACTTC. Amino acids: CASSTRLAGAVNIQYF.

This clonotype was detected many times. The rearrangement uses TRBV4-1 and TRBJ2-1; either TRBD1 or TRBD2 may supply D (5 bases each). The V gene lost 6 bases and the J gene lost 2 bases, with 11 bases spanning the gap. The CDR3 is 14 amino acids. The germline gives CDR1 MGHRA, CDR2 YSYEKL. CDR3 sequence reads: CASRAGTPYNEQFF. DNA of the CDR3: TGCGCCAGCAGGGCCGGGACGCCCTACAATGAGCAGTTCTTC.

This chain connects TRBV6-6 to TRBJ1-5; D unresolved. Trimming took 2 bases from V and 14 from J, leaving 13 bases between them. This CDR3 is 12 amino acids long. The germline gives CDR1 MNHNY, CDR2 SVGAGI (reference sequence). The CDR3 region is CASSYGREFEHF. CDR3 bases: TGTGCCAGCAGTTACGGGCGGGAATTTGAGCATTTT.

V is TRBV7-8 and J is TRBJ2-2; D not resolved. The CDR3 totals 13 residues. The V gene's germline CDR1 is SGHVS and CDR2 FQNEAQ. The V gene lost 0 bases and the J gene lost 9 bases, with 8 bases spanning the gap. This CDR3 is CASSLAGSRELFF. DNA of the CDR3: TGTGCCAGCAGCTTAGCAGGCAGCCGGGAGCTGTTTTTT.

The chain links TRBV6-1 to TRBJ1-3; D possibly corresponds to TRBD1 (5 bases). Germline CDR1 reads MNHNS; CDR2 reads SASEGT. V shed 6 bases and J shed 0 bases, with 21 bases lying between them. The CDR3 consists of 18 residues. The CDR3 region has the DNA TGTGCCAGCAGACATACGGGACTAGCGGGGGGCTCTGGAAACACCATATATTTT. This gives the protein CASRHTGLAGGSGNTIYF.

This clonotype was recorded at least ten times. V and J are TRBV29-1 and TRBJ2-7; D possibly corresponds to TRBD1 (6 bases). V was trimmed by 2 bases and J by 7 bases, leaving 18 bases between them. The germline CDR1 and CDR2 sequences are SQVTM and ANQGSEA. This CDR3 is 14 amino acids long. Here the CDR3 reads CSVEKDSLPREQYF. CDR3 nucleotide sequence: TGCAGCGTTGAAAAGGACAGCCTACCACGGGAGCAGTACTTC.

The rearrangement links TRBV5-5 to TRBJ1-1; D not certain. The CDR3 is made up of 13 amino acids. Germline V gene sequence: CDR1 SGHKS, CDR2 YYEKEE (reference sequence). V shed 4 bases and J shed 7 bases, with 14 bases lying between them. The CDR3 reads CASSLRAYSEAFF. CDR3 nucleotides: TGTGCCAGCAGCCTCAGAGCATACAGTGAAGCTTTCTTT.